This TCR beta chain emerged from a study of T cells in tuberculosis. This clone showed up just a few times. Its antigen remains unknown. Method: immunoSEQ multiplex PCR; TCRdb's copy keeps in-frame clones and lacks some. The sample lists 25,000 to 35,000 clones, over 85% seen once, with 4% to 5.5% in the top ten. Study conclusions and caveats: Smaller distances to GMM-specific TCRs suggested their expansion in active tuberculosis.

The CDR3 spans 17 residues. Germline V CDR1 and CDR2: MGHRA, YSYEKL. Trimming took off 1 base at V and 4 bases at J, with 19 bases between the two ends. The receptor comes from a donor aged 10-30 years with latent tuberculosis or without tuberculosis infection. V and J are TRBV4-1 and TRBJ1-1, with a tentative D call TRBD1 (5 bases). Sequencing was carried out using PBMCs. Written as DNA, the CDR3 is TGCGCCAGCAGCCAAGGTTTGTCTCGTTCAGGGCCCACTGAAGCTTTCTTT. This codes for CASSQGLSRSGPTEAFF.